Listed here is a single T cell receptor (beta chain). This specimen belongs to a study of blood T cell repertoires in COVID-19. At the level of the study: Sites in the United States, Italy and Spain provided acute and convalescent COVID-19 samples. T cells, B-cell-depleted T cells, or PBMCs provided the cDNA or gDNA that served as material.

CDR1 is MNHNY, CDR2 SVGAGI, per germline (reference sequence). V gave up 2 bases and J gave up 6 bases; unmatched junction bases: 7. The CDR3 loop spans 15 amino acids. The data were produced by immunoSEQ multiplex PCR, yet TCRdb's version contains in-frame clones alone and is incomplete. In the table there are about 180,000 clones, roughly 88% of which are singletons. This receptor was identified in a man aged 55 to 70 with acute or convalescent COVID-19. The V call is TRBV6-6, the J call TRBJ2-1; TRBD2 matches at 7 bases. The sequenced material came from peripheral blood. CDR3: CASSYLGTNVNEQFF. The CDR3 nucleotides are TGTGCCAGCAGTTACCTAGGGACTAACGTCAATGAGCAGTTCTTC.